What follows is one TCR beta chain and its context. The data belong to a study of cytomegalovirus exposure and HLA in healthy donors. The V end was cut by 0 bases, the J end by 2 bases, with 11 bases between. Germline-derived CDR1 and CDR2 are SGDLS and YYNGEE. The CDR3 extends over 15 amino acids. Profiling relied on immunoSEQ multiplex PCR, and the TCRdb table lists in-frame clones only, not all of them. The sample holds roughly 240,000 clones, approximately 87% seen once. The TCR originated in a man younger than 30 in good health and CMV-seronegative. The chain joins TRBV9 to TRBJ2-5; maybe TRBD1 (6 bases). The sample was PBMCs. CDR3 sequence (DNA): TGTGCCAGCAGCGTAGGGTGGACAGAACAAGAGACCCAGTACTTC. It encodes CASSVGWTEQETQYF.